This T cell receptor (beta chain) was retrieved from a study of neurological immune-mediated disorders. This CDR3 has 14 residues. Germline-derived CDR1 and CDR2 are SGHDT and YYEEEE. Trimming took 4 bases from V and 3 from J, leaving 14 bases between them. TCRdb reprocessed the 5' RACE reads with MiXCR, giving one entry per CDR3 protein. This table has around 15,000 distinct CDR3 sequences, approximately 8.7% appearing once. In its sample, this clonotype was seen many times. The sequencing sample was made of CD8+ T cells from blood. The genes are TRBV5-6 and TRBJ2-7; D remains ambiguous. The TCR was taken from a man aged 50-60 years in good health. The CDR3 loop is CASSGPTEIYEQYF. The DNA for the CDR3 is TGTGCCAGCAGCGGCCCGACTGAGATCTACGAGCAGTACTTC.